This TCR beta chain was documented in a study of blood T cell repertoires in COVID-19. The overall study: Samples taken during acute and convalescent COVID-19 were collected in the United States, Italy and Spain. The cDNA or gDNA used as material had been derived from T cells, B-cell-depleted T cells, or PBMCs.

In the authors' workflow: Estimation of nucleated cell counts was performed using reference gene primer amplification. The assay was immunoSEQ multiplex PCR, and TCRdb's table has in-frame clones only and misses some. That table supplies the V and J calls and clone size; D and trimming were determined from the DNA. The sample consists of under 300,000 clones, 86% of them appearing once. Points on this clone: The junction departs from the called germline gene at one end, perhaps through a read error.

CDR3 length: 14 amino acids. CDR1 is SEHNR and CDR2 is FQNEAQ in the germline V gene (reference sequence). The source is a man between 18 and 29 years old with active or convalescent COVID-19. The source material was peripheral blood. The V and J genes are TRBV7-9 and TRBJ2-1, with 8 bases identical to TRBD2. CDR3 sequence (DNA): TGTGCCAGCAGCTTTTACCCCCCCCAGCGGGAGTTGGTCTTC. It translates to CASSFYPPQRELVF.